The rows below give T cell receptor beta chains drawn from one sample of a study of ipilimumab plus nivolumab after autologous stem cell transplantation. Libraries were prepared by immunoSEQ multiplex PCR; TCRdb keeps only in-frame clonotypes and omits some of them. The table lists about 84,000 clones, around 80% of them singletons. The sample was PBMCs, taken in a trial of ipilimumab plus nivolumab as post-transplant consolidation. These receptor sequences come from a male donor with diffuse large B-cell lymphoma. Both conserved end residues are part of each CDR3. The D gene is left open where the match is weak. Clone size is stated in some rows and not others, as once, few, many or a class when expanded.

TRBJ2-7 few TRBV7-6 TRBD1 CASSRQGAYEQYF TGTGCCAGCAGCCGACAGGGGGCATACGAGCAGTACTTC
TRBJ1-2 NA TRBV7-8 TRBD1 CASSLDPGQVYGYTF TGTGCCAGCAGCTTGGATCCGGGACAGGTCTATGGCTACACCTTC
TRBJ2-5 NA TRBV11-1 NA CASSLAPLAPQETQYF TGTGCCAGCAGCTTAGCGCCGCTAGCGCCCCAAGAGACCCAGTACTTC
TRBJ2-7 many TRBV6-5 TRBD1 CASCRTGDYEQYF TGTGCCAGCTGTAGGACAGGGGACTACGAGCAGTACTTC
TRBJ1-3 NA TRBV5-6 NA CASSLGGPRGNTIYF TGTGCCAGCAGCTTGGGGGGCCCGAGGGGAAACACCATATATTTT
TRBJ1-2 NA TRBV4-1 NA CASSQHPGGVGGDYGYTF TGCGCCAGCAGCCAGCACCCCGGCGGGGTAGGTGGAGACTATGGCTACACCTTC
TRBJ2-1 NA TRBV20-1 NA CSAPDHNEQFF TGCAGTGCTCCCGACCACAATGAGCAGTTCTTC
TRBJ1-6 NA TRBV15 NA CATSRDYPTENSPLHF TGTGCCACCAGCAGAGATTATCCGACAGAAAATTCACCCCTCCACTTT
TRBJ1-2 NA TRBV18 TRBD1 CASSPGTGGRVDGYTF TGTGCCAGCTCACCAGGGACAGGGGGCCGGGTTGATGGCTACACCTTC
TRBJ1-2 NA TRBV7-8 NA CASSPDRNYGYTF TGTGCCAGCAGCCCTGACAGGAACTATGGCTACACCTTC
TRBJ2-3 NA TRBV7-9 NA CAHRAITSTDTQYF TGTGCCCACAGGGCTATAACTAGCACAGATACGCAGTATTTT
TRBJ2-6 few TRBV7-9 NA CASSFGRSGANVLTF TGTGCCAGCAGCTTTGGGCGGTCTGGGGCCAACGTCCTGACTTTC
TRBJ2-7 few TRBV21-1 NA CASSHWTSGEAYEQYF TGTGCCAGCAGCCATTGGACTAGCGGGGAGGCCTACGAGCAGTACTTC
TRBJ2-3 NA TRBV18 NA CASSPWTPTDTQYF TGTGCCAGCTCCCCCTGGACTCCCACAGATACGCAGTATTTT
TRBJ2-7 NA TRBV7-2 TRBD2 CASRPRGSGGTIPYEQYF TGTGCCAGCAGGCCTAGGGGGAGCGGGGGGACAATCCCCTACGAGCAGTACTTC
TRBJ2-3 NA TRBV9 TRBD2 CASSASSGGGTDTQYF TGTGCCAGCAGCGCAAGTAGCGGGGGGGGTACAGATACGCAGTATTTT
TRBJ2-2 NA TRBV15 TRBD2 CATSTGLAANTGELFF TGTGCCACCAGCACGGGACTAGCGGCGAACACCGGGGAGCTGTTTTTT
TRBJ2-5 NA TRBV6-1 NA CASTASQETQYF TGTGCCAGCACTGCAAGCCAAGAGACCCAGTACTTC
TRBJ2-5 few TRBV30 TRBD1 CAWQGQQETQYF TGTGCCTGGCAGGGACAGCAAGAGACCCAGTACTTC
TRBJ1-2 few TRBV2 NA CASKGRTFYGYTF TGTGCCAGCAAGGGAAGGACCTTCTATGGCTACACCTTC
TRBJ1-1 NA TRBV7-5 NA CVRSSRTGEAGRGTEAFF TGTGTCAGAAGCTCAAGGACAGGGGAGGCGGGAAGAGGGACTGAAGCTTTCTTT
TRBJ2-3 once TRBV10-3 TRBD2 CAIRLGSGGFTDTQYF TGTGCCATCAGACTAGGAAGCGGGGGATTCACAGATACGCAGTATTTT
TRBJ2-3 few TRBV29-1 TRBD1 CSYQGVTDTQYF TGCAGCTACCAGGGGGTCACAGATACGCAGTATTTT
TRBJ2-5 NA TRBV18 TRBD2 CASSPETSGETQYF TGTGCCAGCTCACCAGAAACTAGCGGGGAGACCCAGTACTTC
TRBJ2-3 few TRBV6-4 NA CASSEAGIGTQYF TGTGCCAGCAGTGAAGCAGGAATCGGTACGCAGTATTTT
TRBJ2-7 few TRBV5-6 NA CASSLDAAYEQYF TGTGCCAGCAGCTTGGATGCGGCCTACGAGCAGTACTTC
TRBJ2-2 few TRBV7-9 TRBD2 CASSLASGGLFTGELFF TGTGCCAGCAGCTTAGCTAGCGGGGGGCTCTTCACCGGGGAGCTGTTTTTT
TRBJ2-7 NA TRBV2 NA CASTSTPYEQYF TGTGCCAGCACTAGCACCCCCTACGAGCAGTACTTC
TRBJ2-4 NA TRBV15 NA CATSIQRGSKNIQYF TGTGCCACCAGCATTCAACGGGGTTCCAAAAACATTCAGTACTTC
TRBJ2-1 NA TRBV5-4 NA CASSLRGFSNEQFF TGTGCCAGCAGCTTGCGCGGTTTCAGCAATGAGCAGTTCTTC
TRBJ2-7 once TRBV6-1 NA CASNSRRAGEQYF TGTGCCAGCAACTCCAGGCGGGCGGGTGAGCAGTACTTC
TRBJ2-3 NA TRBV18 NA CASSPLAQAGDTQYF TGTGCCAGCTCACCACTGGCTCAGGCGGGAGATACGCAGTATTTT
TRBJ1-1 NA TRBV6-5 NA CASSYGPGTEAFF TGTGCCAGCAGTTACGGCCCGGGGACTGAAGCTTTCTTT
TRBJ2-4 NA TRBV27 NA CASMTRDKENIQYF TGTGCCAGCATGACAAGGGACAAAGAAAACATTCAGTACTTC
TRBJ2-5 NA TRBV2 NA CASSEEGILQETQYF TGTGCCAGCAGTGAAGAGGGTATACTACAAGAGACCCAGTACTTC
TRBJ1-5 few TRBV6-5 NA CASSQGTRGQPQHF TGTGCCAGCAGCCAGGGGACCCGGGGTCAGCCCCAGCATTTT
TRBJ2-2 NA TRBV7-9 NA CAPGLLHTGELFF TGTGCCCCGGGGCTTTTACACACCGGGGAGCTGTTTTTT
TRBJ1-2 NA TRBV6-5 TRBD1 CASADRSLWGYTF TGTGCCAGCGCGGACAGGTCCCTTTGGGGCTACACCTTC
TRBJ2-7 NA TRBV5-1 NA CASSLAGATYEQYF TGCGCCAGCAGCTTGGCCGGGGCGACCTACGAGCAGTACTTC
TRBJ2-3 NA TRBV2 NA CASEAGSDTQYF TGTGCCAGCGAGGCAGGGTCAGATACGCAGTATTTT
TRBJ2-5 once TRBV6-6 NA CASSYSVGETQYF TGTGCCAGCAGTTACTCGGTGGGGGAGACCCAGTACTTC
TRBJ1-6 NA TRBV2 TRBD1 CASSQGAYNSPLHF TGTGCCAGCAGCCAGGGGGCTTATAATTCACCCCTCCACTTT
TRBJ2-1 NA TRBV7-6 NA CASSSVPTGGIQFF TGTGCCAGCAGCTCCGTGCCGACAGGAGGAATTCAGTTCTTC
TRBJ2-2 NA TRBV2 TRBD1 CASSPGQGMGTGELFF TGTGCCAGCAGCCCGGGACAGGGGATGGGTACCGGGGAGCTGTTTTTT
TRBJ1-6 NA TRBV25-1 TRBD1 CASRGQGPSPLHF TGTGCCAGCAGGGGACAGGGCCCTTCACCCCTCCACTTT
TRBJ2-5 NA TRBV5-8 NA CASSLDGVFVETQYF TGTGCCAGCAGCTTGGATGGGGTTTTCGTGGAGACCCAGTACTTC
TRBJ2-3 few TRBV5-1 NA CASSLGGSTDTQYF TGCGCCAGCAGCTTGGGGGGGAGCACAGATACGCAGTATTTT
TRBJ1-2 NA TRBV18 NA CASSPVDKFARDFYGYTF TGTGCCAGCTCACCAGTTGACAAGTTCGCCAGGGATTTCTATGGCTACACCTTC
TRBJ1-1 NA TRBV10-2 NA CASSDPRGGGIEAFF TGCGCCAGCAGTGATCCTCGGGGGGGCGGAATTGAAGCTTTCTTT
TRBJ2-1 few TRBV7-9 NA CASTPIPKLGEEQFF TGTGCCAGCACACCGATCCCCAAGTTAGGGGAGGAGCAGTTCTTC
TRBJ1-1 NA TRBV7-2 NA CASSPQGGFTEAFF TGTGCCAGCAGCCCCCAGGGTGGATTCACTGAAGCTTTCTTT